A selection of T cell receptor beta chains follows, all from one sample in a study of CD4 T cells in relation to SARS-CoV-2 and coronaviruses. These receptors have no known antigen. Clones were sequenced by immunoSEQ multiplex PCR, and TCRdb holds only the in-frame ones, with some missing. This table has roughly 38,000 clones, approximately 87% appearing once. What was sequenced was naive CD4+ T cells from PBMCs, cultured in vitro. These receptors originate from an adult with COVID-19. Both conserved end residues are part of each CDR3. D genes are given only for firm matches. Rows give clone size only sometimes, using once, few, many, or a class for an expanded clone.

d_gene	j_gene	len	abundance	v_gene	CDR3aa	CDR3nt
TRBD2	TRBJ2-3	16	once	TRBV2	CASTYLTSGGTDTQYF	TGTGCCAGCACCTATCTGACTAGCGGGGGCACAGATACGCAGTATTTT
NA	TRBJ1-2	13	NA	TRBV11-2	CASSAGITGGYTF	TGTGCCAGCAGCGCGGGGATCACTGGTGGCTACACCTTC
NA	TRBJ2-7	14	NA	TRBV6-2/TRBV6-3	CASSSDWTTYEQYF	TGTGCCAGCAGTTCGGACTGGACGACTTACGAGCAGTACTTC
TRBD2	TRBJ2-7	14	NA	TRBV10-3	CAISKGLAAYEQYF	TGTGCCATCAGTAAGGGACTAGCGGCTTACGAGCAGTACTTC
TRBD2	TRBJ2-1	17	NA	TRBV4-2	CASSQEFGGSSYNEQFF	TGTGCCAGCAGCCAAGAATTCGGCGGGAGCTCCTACAATGAGCAGTTCTTC
NA	TRBJ2-2	15	once	TRBV7-3	CASSPEGQTTGELFF	TGTGCCAGCAGCCCGGAGGGACAAACCACCGGGGAGCTGTTTTTT
TRBD1	TRBJ2-3	15	NA	TRBV15	CATSRERQGTDTQYF	TGTGCCACCAGCAGAGAGCGACAGGGAACAGATACGCAGTATTTT
NA	TRBJ2-7	14	NA	TRBV4-1	CASSQVGRTYEQYF	TGCGCCAGCAGCCAAGTCGGCAGAACCTACGAGCAGTACTTC
NA	TRBJ2-1	13	NA	TRBV28	CASTPSSYNEQFF	TGTGCCAGCACCCCTAGCTCCTACAATGAGCAGTTCTTC
TRBD2	TRBJ2-2	15	NA	TRBV6-1	CASSDRLAGTGELFF	TGTGCCAGCAGTGATAGACTAGCGGGAACCGGGGAGCTGTTTTTT
TRBD1	TRBJ1-4	13	NA	TRBV15	CATSRERDSVLFF	TGTGCCACCAGCAGAGAACGGGACAGTGTACTGTTTTTT
TRBD1	TRBJ1-2	16	NA	TRBV6-1	CASSDATPGQVTGYTF	TGTGCCAGCAGTGACGCTACACCGGGACAGGTGACTGGCTACACCTTC
NA	TRBJ2-1	20	NA	TRBV28	CASSLKPGLLQRPADNEQFF	TGTGCCAGCAGTTTAAAACCCGGGTTGTTGCAGCGGCCGGCGGACAATGAGCAGTTCTTC
TRBD2	TRBJ2-3	15	NA	TRBV3-1/TRBV3-2	CASSPLAGEIDTQYF	TGTGCCAGCAGCCCACTAGCGGGAGAAATAGATACGCAGTATTTT
TRBD2	TRBJ2-7	20	NA	TRBV28	CASSYHGPALAGRSSYEQYF	TGTGCCAGCAGTTATCATGGACCCGCGCTAGCGGGCCGAAGCTCCTACGAGCAGTACTTC
NA	TRBJ2-7	14	NA	TRBV28	CASRPSGPSYEQYF	TGTGCCAGCAGACCCAGCGGACCCTCCTACGAGCAGTACTTC
NA	TRBJ2-7	13	few	TRBV11-2	CASSLERIYEQYF	TGTGCCAGCAGCTTAGAACGGATCTACGAGCAGTACTTC
TRBD2	TRBJ2-2	16	few	TRBV28	CASSPTSGRYTGELFF	TGTGCCAGCAGTCCGACTAGCGGGAGGTACACCGGGGAGCTGTTTTTT
NA	TRBJ1-1	13	NA	TRBV7-8	CASSEIRNTEAFF	TGTGCCAGCAGCGAGATTCGGAACACTGAAGCTTTCTTT
TRBD1	TRBJ2-7	13	few	TRBV7-9	CASSPRTGGQQYF	TGTGCCAGCAGCCCCCGGACAGGGGGCCAGCAGTACTTC
NA	TRBJ2-1	16	NA	TRBV9	CASSVSGVSSYNEQFF	TGTGCCAGCAGCGTCTCGGGAGTGTCGTCCTACAATGAGCAGTTCTTC
NA	TRBJ2-4	13	NA	TRBV11-2	CVTKVGWGNIQYF	TGTGTCACCAAGGTGGGCTGGGGAAACATTCAGTACTTC
TRBD2	TRBJ2-1	13	NA	TRBV18	CASSSDGGNEQFF	TGTGCCAGCTCATCAGACGGGGGGAATGAGCAGTTCTTC
TRBD2	TRBJ2-1	15	NA	TRBV5-1	CASSLAGTSSDEQFF	TGCGCCAGCAGCTTGGCGGGGACTAGTTCTGATGAGCAGTTCTTC
NA	TRBJ2-7	15	NA	TRBV19	CASTRGTGSSYEQYF	TGTGCCAGTACCCGAGGGACGGGTAGCTCCTACGAGCAGTACTTC
TRBD1	TRBJ1-5	14	NA	TRBV7-2	CASSFGTGNQPQHF	TGTGCCAGCAGCTTCGGGACAGGGAATCAGCCCCAGCATTTT
NA	TRBJ2-5	12	NA	TRBV28	CASSLLGETQYF	TGTGCCAGCAGTTTATTGGGAGAGACCCAGTACTTC
TRBD2	TRBJ2-2	19	NA	TRBV3-1/TRBV3-2	CASSPRPGLAGGPDGELFF	TGTGCCAGCAGCCCTAGACCTGGACTAGCGGGAGGGCCTGACGGGGAGCTGTTTTTT
NA	TRBJ2-5	17	NA	TRBV3-1/TRBV3-2	CASRPNRWGTGEETQYF	TGTGCCAGCAGGCCAAATCGATGGGGGACTGGGGAAGAGACCCAGTACTTC
NA	TRBJ2-7	14	NA	TRBV5-1	CASSLQSGSYEQYF	TGCGCCAGCAGCCTGCAGTCCGGTTCCTACGAGCAGTACTTC
TRBD2	TRBJ2-5	18	NA	TRBV19	CASSTHTSGSIRMETQYF	TGTGCCAGTAGTACGCATACTAGCGGGAGTATACGTATGGAGACCCAGTACTTC
TRBD1	TRBJ2-7	15	NA	TRBV5-4	CASSREPGQGGEQYF	TGTGCCAGCAGTCGTGAGCCGGGACAGGGTGGCGAGCAGTACTTC
NA	TRBJ1-5	14	NA	TRBV2	CASSYGRSNQPQHF	TGTGCCAGCAGCTACGGACGGAGCAATCAGCCCCAGCATTTT
NA	TRBJ1-1	17	NA	TRBV28	CASSSPTGFWGNTEAFF	TGTGCCAGCAGTTCCCCCACCGGGTTTTGGGGGAACACTGAAGCTTTCTTT
NA	TRBJ2-1	15	NA	TRBV18	CASSPPPSFYNEQFF	TGTGCCAGCTCACCACCTCCTAGCTTCTACAATGAGCAGTTCTTC
NA	TRBJ2-7	13	NA	TRBV5-8	CASSLYPSYEQYF	TGTGCCAGCAGCTTGTACCCTTCCTACGAGCAGTACTTC
NA	TRBJ2-7	15	NA	TRBV6-7	CASSAFTRFPYEQYF	TGTGCCAGCAGTGCATTCACGAGATTTCCCTACGAGCAGTACTTC
TRBD2	TRBJ2-7	15	NA	TRBV5-8	CASSLELAGPYEQYF	TGTGCCAGCAGCTTGGAGCTAGCGGGGCCCTACGAGCAGTACTTC
NA	TRBJ1-1	13	NA	TRBV5-1	CASSETGIPEAFF	TGCGCCAGCAGCGAAACAGGGATCCCTGAAGCTTTCTTT
NA	TRBJ1-1	13	once	TRBV15	CASAGRANTEAFF	TGTGCCTCGGCCGGCAGGGCCAACACTGAAGCTTTCTTT
TRBD2	TRBJ2-3	17	NA	TRBV4-1	CASSQTTSGRFGDTQYF	TGCGCCAGCAGCCAGACTACTAGCGGGAGATTTGGAGATACGCAGTATTTT
NA	TRBJ1-3	12	NA	TRBV20-1	CSASAPGNTIYF	TGCAGTGCTAGTGCTCCCGGAAACACCATATATTTT
NA	TRBJ2-1	15	NA	TRBV4-2	CASSQERVGYNEQFF	TGTGCCAGCAGCCAAGAAAGGGTCGGGTACAATGAGCAGTTCTTC
NA	TRBJ1-3	17	NA	TRBV19	CASSPRTREVSGNTIYF	TGTGCCAGTAGTCCGCGGACAAGGGAGGTCTCTGGAAACACCATATATTTT